This TCR beta chain was sequenced during a study of T cells in Graves' hyperthyroidism and ophthalmopathy (dated by TCRdb to the late 2010s). For context, the study as a whole: Peripheral blood was collected at initial diagnosis, before any treatment. To identify distinguishing TCR V-J signatures, a discovery cohort of about 95 patients was used, comprising 40 to 45 with Graves' ophthalmopathy and 57 with stable Graves' hyperthyroidism. Prospective prediction of ophthalmopathy was tested in an independent validation cohort of fewer than 20 hyperthyroidism patients and 15 to 17 patients who later progressed to ophthalmopathy. The 100 or so discovery patients were divided at random into training and test sets in a 7:3 ratio. In over five Graves' hyperthyroidism patients, the study also compared T-cell repertoires from thyroid tissue with T-cell repertoires from blood. After blood sampling, hyperthyroidism patients were treated with methimazole at a starting dose of 30 mg daily, and ophthalmopathy patients were treated with high-dose intravenous methylprednisolone. TCR Vbeta CDR3 sequencing of 120 to 150 peripheral blood samples (approximately 44 ophthalmopathy, some 75 hyperthyroidism and roughly 17 progressor patients) is reported in the paper. Here is what the overall study found, with its caveats: Sample size was not statistically predetermined, and investigators were not blinded to group allocation. Most expanded thyroid clonotypes (frequency above 0.001) were also detected in blood, suggesting blood repertoires may reflect thyroid immune responses. In validation, the model predicted progression to ophthalmopathy a median of roughly six months before onset, with about 67% sensitivity and roughly 73% specificity. A 13 V-J signature model separated ophthalmopathy from stable hyperthyroidism, with 87.88% sensitivity and around 84% specificity in cross-validation and 80%/75% in testing.

The CDR3, cysteine through phenylalanine, is 23 amino acids long. Only CDR3 DNA remains: 69 bases, in frame from the first base. CDR1 and CDR2 are drawn from the germline V gene: SGDLS, YYNGEE. The trim is 0 bases for V and 0 bases for J, with a gap of 32 bases between the germline ends. The hyperthyroidism patients were between 18 and 65 years old and newly diagnosed, with a disease duration of less than 2 months. Any patient with an uncontrolled infection, another autoimmune disease, pregnancy or lactation was excluded. Diagnoses relied on clinical symptoms, serum thyroxine and TRAb, thyroid ultrasound and orbital computed tomography. For progressor patients, blood was drawn at the first diagnosis of hyperthyroidism, before any ophthalmopathy symptoms had appeared. PBMCs were isolated from 7.5 to 10 ml of fresh peripheral blood by Ficoll-Paque density gradient centrifugation. Progressor patients were defined as those initially diagnosed with Graves' hyperthyroidism in whom ophthalmopathy developed during follow-up. Trizol reagent was used to extract total RNA, and RNA quality was then checked on an Agilent 2100 Bioanalyzer.

Amplification of TCR beta CDR3 regions was carried out from RNA transcripts. The TCR CDR3 was subjected to a first round of RT-PCR using the HTBI primer set and the Qiagen OneStep RT-PCR kit. Libraries were constructed in a second round of multiplex PCR, after which size selection and purification were carried out. Libraries were sequenced paired-end with 100 bp reads on an Illumina HiSeq2000. The authors processed their data as follows. SOAPnuke was used to process the raw data, throwing out any read that contained adapters or uncalled bases, had a mean Phred below 15, or lacked an exact constant-primer or identifier match. High-quality paired reads were merged with COPE v1.2.5, and unique nucleotide sequences were defined as clonotypes. Clonotypes were aligned to IMGT TRBV, TRBD and TRBJ reference segments using MiTCR v1.1. The analysis was restricted to V-J combinations with a frequency above 0.0001, which together covered 99.2% of the repertoires. A TCS score was defined as the ratio of F50 (clonal expansion) to E x V (chaos), with BLOSUM62-based TCRdist applied between CDR3 peptides within each V-J. Welch's t-statistics and random forest reduced 450 to 600 V-J features to about 12, which were used in a naive Bayes classifier (R e1071). TCRdb's own reprocessing of the public reads used fastp at Q25 and MiXCR and kept productive beta chains. Every distinct CDR3 protein forms one entry, paired with its most common genes and DNA. It is TCRdb's table, rather than the study itself, that gives the V and J calls and clone size. For this sample there are 250,000 to 300,000 distinct CDR3 sequences; about an eighth appear just once. Clones ranked in the top ten supply approximately 8.6% of the sample.

The sample holds a few counts of this clonotype. Its specific antigen is unknown. No quality values exist for individual bases; no much larger clone is one base distant. The TCR originated in a woman in her twenties or thirties with Graves' hyperthyroidism that later progressed to Graves' ophthalmopathy. Material for sequencing was blood. Recombination joined TRBV9 with TRBJ2-3; there is no confident call for the D gene. The nucleotides read TGTGCCAGCAGCGTAGTCGTTGGGCTTGGGTTTTGTGTCCGTTCGGGTAGCACAGATACGCAGTATTTT. Its protein reads: CASSVVVGLGFCVRSGSTDTQYF.